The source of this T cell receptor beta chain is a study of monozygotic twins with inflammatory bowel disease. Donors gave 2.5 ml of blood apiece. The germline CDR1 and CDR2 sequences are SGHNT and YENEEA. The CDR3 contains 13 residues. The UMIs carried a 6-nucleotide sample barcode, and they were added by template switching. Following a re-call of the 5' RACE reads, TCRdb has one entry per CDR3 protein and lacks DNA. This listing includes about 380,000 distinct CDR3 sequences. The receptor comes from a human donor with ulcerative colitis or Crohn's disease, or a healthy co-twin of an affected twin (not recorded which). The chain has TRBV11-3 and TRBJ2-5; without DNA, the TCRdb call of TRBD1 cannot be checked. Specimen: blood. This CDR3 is CASRHDREETQYF.